The next 28 T cell receptor beta chains were all read from a single sample in a study of blood T cell repertoires in COVID-19. Data came from immunoSEQ multiplex PCR; TCRdb stores just in-frame clones and leaves some out. The profile covers roughly 200,000 clones, with approximately 88% appearing a single time and more than 25% taken by the ten largest. Sample: peripheral blood. These receptor sequences come from a man in his forties with acute or convalescent COVID-19.

V usage is TRBV5-6 and J usage is TRBJ1-2; 12 bases align to TRBD1. The CDR3 consists of 16 residues. CDR1 and CDR2 (germline): SGHDT, YYEEEE. V lost 4 bases to trimming and J lost 6 bases; unmatched junction nucleotides: 10. The CDR3 sequence: CASSQFGTGGFDGYTF. The CDR3 region has the DNA TGTGCCAGCAGCCAATTCGGGACAGGGGGCTTCGATGGCTACACCTTC.

This rearrangement joins TRBV5-1 to TRBJ2-3; 8 nucleotides align to TRBD2. This CDR3 has 16 amino acids. J lost 6 bases, V lost 0 bases, and 9 bases had no gene match. Germline V gene lookup returns CDR1 SGHRS and CDR2 YFSETQ. CDR3 DNA sequence: TGCGCCAGCAGCTTGGCCCCCGGGAGGGCCTACGATACGCAGTATTTT. Translation: CASSLAPGRAYDTQYF.

This clone was observed a handful of times. The rearrangement uses TRBV30 and TRBJ1-5, with 7 bases that match TRBD1. Germline trimming cut 5 bases from V and 4 bases from J; bases unmatched to any gene: 11. Germline V CDR1 and CDR2: GTSNPN, SVGIG (reference sequence). This CDR3 spans 15 amino acids. CDR3 amino acids: CAWSSSGRGNQPQHF. The CDR3 DNA follows: TGTGCCTGGTCTTCTTCGGGCAGGGGGAATCAGCCCCAGCATTTT.

The V call is TRBV7-2, the J call TRBJ1-2; unclear D gene. This CDR3 comprises 14 residues. Germline loops: CDR1 SGHTA, CDR2 FQGNSA. Trimming pared 1 base from V and 4 bases from J, leaving 10 bases between. CDR3 DNA sequence: TGTGCCAGCAGCTTAGGCACAGTTGGCTATGGCTACACCTTC. Translated: CASSLGTVGYGYTF.

The chain couples TRBV7-3 to TRBJ2-1; 10 bases are shared with TRBD2. Germline lookup yields CDR1 SGHTA and CDR2 FQGTGA. This CDR3 has 20 residues. V shed 1 base, J shed 8 bases, and the junction held 20 bases outside the gene matches. The CDR3 spells CASSLISLPISSGSGDEQFF. The CDR3 coding sequence is TGTGCCAGCAGCTTAATCTCCCTTCCAATTTCTAGCGGGAGTGGCGATGAGCAGTTCTTC.

V and J are TRBV19 and TRBJ2-5; 11 nucleotides match TRBD2. CDR1 LNHDA and CDR2 SQIVND come from the germline V gene (reference sequence). The CDR3 is made up of 15 amino acids. The ends lost 3 bases at V and 2 bases at J; junction bases unmatched: 2. CDR3 bases: TGTGCCAGTAGTATTGGGACTAGCGGACAAGAGACCCAGTACTTC. It encodes CASSIGTSGQETQYF.

This clone has a single count. V gene TRBV18 combines with J gene TRBJ1-3; TRBD1 might be the D (5 bases). Looked up from germline, CDR1 is KGHSH and CDR2 is LQKENI. This CDR3 has 15 residues. Trimming removed 6 bases from V and 0 bases from J, with 12 bases in between. The CDR3 DNA reads as TGTGCCAGCTCGACAGAGATCTCCTCTGGAAACACCATATATTTT. Its translation: CASSTEISSGNTIYF.

The chain links TRBV30 to TRBJ2-3, with D perhaps matching TRBD2 (6 bases). The CDR3 spans 13 residues. The germline gives CDR1 GTSNPN, CDR2 SVGIG (reference sequence). As DNA, the CDR3 is TGTGCTCTAGCTCTCCCCGGGGGAGATACGCAGTATTTT. Translated, it gives CALALPGGDTQYF. The entire variable domain, with the rest obtained from reference TRBV30 and TRBJ2-3, is as follows: SQTIHQWPATLVQPVGSPLSLECTVEGTSNPNLYWYRQAAGRGLQLLFYSVGIGQISSEVPQNLSASRPQDRQFILSSKKLLLSDSGFYLCALALPGGDTQYFGPGTRLTVL.

The chain employs TRBV18 and TRBJ2-1, with D maybe TRBD2 (5 bases). The CDR3 is made up of 12 amino acids. V lost 3 bases, J lost 9 bases, and 9 bases lay in between. The V gene's germline CDR1 is KGHSH and CDR2 LQKENI. The CDR3 loop is CASSPSEGEQFF. CDR3 nucleotide sequence: TGTGCCAGCTCACCTAGCGAAGGTGAGCAGTTCTTC.

The chain carries TRBV19 and TRBJ1-5; 10 bases map to TRBD1. Germline V CDR1 and CDR2: LNHDA, SQIVND (reference sequence). J gave up 6 bases and V 8 bases, and 4 bases lay outside the gene matches. This CDR3 has 13 residues. CDR3: CASPTGGGQPQHF. The CDR3 DNA reads TGTGCCAGTCCGACAGGGGGCGGTCAGCCCCAGCATTTT.

For this clone: The same CDR3 arises from other DNA sequences in this sample as well. V usage is TRBV7-9 and J usage is TRBJ2-5, with D possibly being TRBD2 (5 bases). Germline V gene lookup returns CDR1 SEHNR and CDR2 FQNEAQ (reference sequence). The V end was cut by 5 bases, the J end by 1 base, with 11 bases between. The CDR3 sequence is 14 residues long. The CDR3 loop is CASSPPRGQETQYF. In nucleotides, the CDR3 is TGTGCCAGCAGCCCACCTCGGGGCCAAGAGACCCAGTACTTC.

This clone has just one count. The chain couples TRBV5-1 to TRBJ1-1, with D maybe TRBD1 (5 bases). V was pared by 4 bases and J by 0 bases, with 13 bases between. Germline V lookup: CDR1 SGHRS, CDR2 YFSETQ. The CDR3 runs to 15 residues. CDR3 in DNA: TGCGCCAGCAGCCCCGGGGACTTTTTGAACACTGAAGCTTTCTTT. Translated: CASSPGDFLNTEAFF.

The chain links TRBV6-5 to TRBJ1-1; D gene unclear. Germline V CDR1 and CDR2: MNHEY, SVGAGI. V was pared by 5 bases and J by 6 bases, with 10 bases between. The CDR3 is made up of 12 amino acids. The CDR3 protein is CASSHGKAEAFF. The DNA for the CDR3 is TGTGCCAGCAGTCACGGGAAGGCTGAAGCTTTCTTT.

The rearrangement joins TRBV6-1 to TRBJ1-4; TRBD1 is a possible D gene (6 bases). CDR3 length equals 15 residues. V lost 3 bases and J lost 6, with 14 bases in between. Per germline, CDR1 MNHNS and CDR2 SASEGT. The CDR3 sequence: CASSEGHYGHEKLFF. In DNA, the CDR3 is TGTGCCAGCAGTGAGGGACATTATGGGCATGAAAAACTGTTTTTT.

The CDR3 reads CASSATDNEQFF. The CDR3 region has the DNA TGTGCCAGCTCTGCGACTGATAATGAGCAGTTCTTC. The chain uses TRBV18 and TRBJ2-1, with D unresolved. The ends were cut back, 6 bases at V and 7 bases at J, with 10 bases in the middle. CDR3 length: 12 amino acids. The germline gives CDR1 KGHSH, CDR2 LQKENI.

As DNA, the CDR3 is TGTGCCAGTAGCAGGGATTTCGGAAACACCATATATTTT. Its protein product is CASSRDFGNTIYF. The rearrangement uses TRBV19 and TRBJ1-3; D possibly corresponds to TRBD1 (5 bases). This CDR3 comprises 13 residues. The V gene lost 6 bases and the J gene lost 4 bases, with 10 bases spanning the gap. Per the germline V gene, CDR1 is LNHDA and CDR2 is SQIVND (reference sequence).

The CDR3 sequence: CASGLVLATGQGNTIYF. The CDR3 DNA reads TGTGCTAGTGGTTTGGTACTGGCGACAGGGCAAGGAAACACCATATATTTT. The chain joins TRBV12-5 to TRBJ1-3; 7 nucleotides match TRBD1. The V segment lost 0 bases and the J segment 4 bases; nucleotides outside the gene matches: 9. The CDR3 consists of 17 residues. Per germline, CDR1 LGHNT and CDR2 FRNRAP. The entire variable domain, with the rest obtained from reference TRBV12-5 and TRBJ1-3, is as follows: DARVTQTPRHKVTEMGQEVTMRCQPILGHNTVFWYRQTMMQGLELLAYFRNRAPLDDSGMPKDRFSAEMPDATLATLKIQPSEPRDSAVYFCASGLVLATGQGNTIYFGEGSWLTVV.

This clone was recorded only once. The chain employs TRBV5-5 and TRBJ1-4; possible D gene TRBD1, 5 bases. Germline lookup yields CDR1 SGHKS and CDR2 YYEKEE (reference sequence). This CDR3 region has 17 residues. Trimming took off 0 bases at V and 0 bases at J, with 12 bases between the two ends. CDR3: CASSLDAREATNEKLFF. In nucleotides, the CDR3 is TGTGCCAGCAGCTTGGACGCCAGGGAGGCAACTAATGAAAAACTGTTTTTT.

In its sample, this clone was seen a few times. The V and J genes are TRBV28 and TRBJ1-5, with 7 positions matching TRBD1. The V gene end was trimmed by 5 bases and the J gene end by 7 bases; junction bases not matched to a gene: 5. The CDR3 covers 13 residues. Germline V gene data show CDR1 as MDHEN and CDR2 as SYDVKM. CDR3 DNA: TGTGCCAGCAGTACCGGGACAGTCCAGCCCCAGCATTTT. Translation: CASSTGTVQPQHF.

This clone appeared once. The chain couples TRBV9 to TRBJ2-7; no firm D call. CDR3 length: 14 amino acids. The V gene's germline CDR1 is SGDLS and CDR2 YYNGEE. Trimming pared 3 bases from V and 0 bases from J, leaving 10 bases between. CDR3 bases: TGTGCCAGCAGCGCCCCTCACAGCTCCTACGAGCAGTACTTC. Amino acids: CASSAPHSSYEQYF.

This chain connects TRBV7-2 to TRBJ2-1, with 14 bases that match TRBD2. V dropped 4 bases and J dropped 9; count of bases not matched to a gene: 5. The length of the CDR3 is 15 residues. Germline values: CDR1 SGHTA, CDR2 FQGNSA. CDR3 in DNA: TGTGCCAGCAGCTCGGGACTAGCGGGAGCCTTTGAGCAGTTCTTC. Amino acids: CASSSGLAGAFEQFF.

J is TRBJ2-7 and V is TRBV12-3 or TRBV12-4; D is ambiguous. This CDR3 contains 12 residues. The germline V and J ends were trimmed by 5 bases and 6 bases, with 11 bases remaining between them. The CDR3, as DNA: TGTGCCAGCAGTCGCCCCCTACGCGAGCAGTACTTC. It specifies CASSRPLREQYF.

The V and J genes are TRBV24-1 and TRBJ2-5; perhaps TRBD1 as D (7 bases). This CDR3 spans 18 amino acids. The germline V and J ends were trimmed by 0 bases and 1 base, with 17 bases remaining between them. The germline V gene encodes CDR1 KGHDR and CDR2 SFDVKD. The CDR3 DNA follows: TGTGCCACCAGTGATTTGGCCCCCAGGGGGAGGCTCCAAGAGACCCAGTACTTC. Its translation is CATSDLAPRGRLQETQYF.

The genes are TRBV7-9 and TRBJ1-2; 9 bases line up with TRBD1. Trimming at V came to 1 base and at J to 6 bases, leaving 9 bases not matched to a gene. Germline V gene lookup returns CDR1 SEHNR and CDR2 FQNEAQ (reference sequence). CDR3 length: 16 amino acids. For the CDR3, the DNA is TGTGCCAGCAGCTTAGATACAGGGGGCTTTTTAAATGGCTACACCTTC. Amino acids: CASSLDTGGFLNGYTF.

The rearrangement joins TRBV19 to TRBJ2-2; D is undetermined. V lost 3 bases to trimming and J lost 1 base, with 9 bases between them. Germline values: CDR1 LNHDA, CDR2 SQIVND (reference sequence). The CDR3 is 15 residues long. The CDR3 region is CASSIYPRNTGELFF. CDR3 nucleotides: TGTGCCAGTAGTATCTACCCAAGGAACACCGGGGAGCTGTTTTTT.

The chain has TRBV5-1 and TRBJ1-4; TRBD1 matches 9 bases. The CDR3 contains 14 residues. The V gene's germline CDR1 is SGHRS and CDR2 YFSETQ. With 5 bases clipped from V and 6 bases from J, the junction kept 5 bases outside the gene matches. In DNA form, the CDR3 reads TGCGCCAGCAGTACCGGGACAGGGTATGAAAAACTGTTTTTT. It yields the protein CASSTGTGYEKLFF. The full variable domain, its missing parts supplied by reference TRBV5-1 and TRBJ1-4, is KAGVTQTPRYLIKTRGQQVTLSCSPISGHRSVSWYQQTPGQGLQFLFEYFSETQRNKGNFPGRFSGRQFSNSRSEMNVSTLELGDSALYLCASSTGTGYEKLFFGSGTQLSVL.

This clone was found many times. The chain uses TRBV7-2 and TRBJ1-2; 7 bases are a match to TRBD1. The CDR3 is 13 residues long. With V trimmed by 0 bases and J by 8 bases, 3 bases remained unmatched. The germline V gene has CDR1 SGHTA and CDR2 FQGNSA. The CDR3 coding sequence is TGTGCCAGCAGCTTAGCACAGGGGCACGGCTACACCTTC. Amino acids: CASSLAQGHGYTF. The full variable domain, in which reference TRBV7-2 and TRBJ1-2 provide the parts outside the CDR3, is GAGVSQSPSNKVTEKGKDVELRCDPISGHTALYWYRQSLGQGLEFLIYFQGNSAPDKSGLPSDRFSAERTGGSVSTLTIQRTQQEDSAVYLCASSLAQGHGYTFGSGTRLTVV.

V is TRBV7-6 and J is TRBJ1-1; the D is unclear. The V and J ends lost 5 bases and 10 bases respectively, with 14 bases between them. The germline gives CDR1 SGHVS, CDR2 FNYEAQ. The length of the CDR3 is 12 residues. The CDR3 region is CASSPLNERAFF. The CDR3 DNA is TGTGCCAGCAGCCCCCTAAACGAGCGAGCTTTCTTT.